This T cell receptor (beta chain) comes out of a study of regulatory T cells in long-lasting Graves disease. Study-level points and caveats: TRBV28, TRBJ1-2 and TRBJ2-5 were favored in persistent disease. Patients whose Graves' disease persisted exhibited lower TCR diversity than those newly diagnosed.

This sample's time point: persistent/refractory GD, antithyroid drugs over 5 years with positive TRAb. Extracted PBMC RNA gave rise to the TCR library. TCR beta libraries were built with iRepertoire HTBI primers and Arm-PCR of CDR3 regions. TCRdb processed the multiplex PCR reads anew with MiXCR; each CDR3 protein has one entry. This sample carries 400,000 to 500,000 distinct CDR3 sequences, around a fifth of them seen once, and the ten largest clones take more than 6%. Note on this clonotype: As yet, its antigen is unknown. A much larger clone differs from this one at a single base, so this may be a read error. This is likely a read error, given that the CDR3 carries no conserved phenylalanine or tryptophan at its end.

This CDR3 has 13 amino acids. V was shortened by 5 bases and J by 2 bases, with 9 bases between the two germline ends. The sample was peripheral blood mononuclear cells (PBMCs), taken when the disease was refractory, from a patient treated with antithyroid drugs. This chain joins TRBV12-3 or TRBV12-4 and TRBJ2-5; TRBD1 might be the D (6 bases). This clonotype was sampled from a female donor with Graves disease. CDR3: CASSDRSQETQYL. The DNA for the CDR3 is TGTGCCAGCAGTGACAGGAGTCAAGAGACCCAGTACCTC.